A single TCR beta chain is shown here with its context. Its antigen is not known. This sample was included in a study of T cells after yellow fever vaccination. Study-level points and caveats: Shared CD4/CD8 clonotypes were a small share, likely from convergent recombination.

One entry per CDR3 protein results from TCRdb running MiXCR on the 5' RACE reads. The sample holds around 350,000 distinct CDR3 sequences; about 9.9% are singletons and the top ten take 15% to 20%. V was clipped by 6 bases and J by 4 bases, with 18 bases between them. Germline CDR1 is ENHRY and CDR2 is SYGVKD. The CDR3 covers 15 residues. This rearrangement joins TRBV10-3 to TRBJ2-5; TRBD2 is a possible D gene (7 bases). The sample here was PBMCs, taken on the day of the first yellow fever vaccination. This TCR derives from a man aged 18 to 35 who received the YFV17D yellow fever vaccine. CDR3 residues: CAIRGGGAPGETQYF. In DNA form, the CDR3 reads TGTGCCATCAGGGGCGGGGGCGCGCCAGGAGAGACCCAGTACTTC.